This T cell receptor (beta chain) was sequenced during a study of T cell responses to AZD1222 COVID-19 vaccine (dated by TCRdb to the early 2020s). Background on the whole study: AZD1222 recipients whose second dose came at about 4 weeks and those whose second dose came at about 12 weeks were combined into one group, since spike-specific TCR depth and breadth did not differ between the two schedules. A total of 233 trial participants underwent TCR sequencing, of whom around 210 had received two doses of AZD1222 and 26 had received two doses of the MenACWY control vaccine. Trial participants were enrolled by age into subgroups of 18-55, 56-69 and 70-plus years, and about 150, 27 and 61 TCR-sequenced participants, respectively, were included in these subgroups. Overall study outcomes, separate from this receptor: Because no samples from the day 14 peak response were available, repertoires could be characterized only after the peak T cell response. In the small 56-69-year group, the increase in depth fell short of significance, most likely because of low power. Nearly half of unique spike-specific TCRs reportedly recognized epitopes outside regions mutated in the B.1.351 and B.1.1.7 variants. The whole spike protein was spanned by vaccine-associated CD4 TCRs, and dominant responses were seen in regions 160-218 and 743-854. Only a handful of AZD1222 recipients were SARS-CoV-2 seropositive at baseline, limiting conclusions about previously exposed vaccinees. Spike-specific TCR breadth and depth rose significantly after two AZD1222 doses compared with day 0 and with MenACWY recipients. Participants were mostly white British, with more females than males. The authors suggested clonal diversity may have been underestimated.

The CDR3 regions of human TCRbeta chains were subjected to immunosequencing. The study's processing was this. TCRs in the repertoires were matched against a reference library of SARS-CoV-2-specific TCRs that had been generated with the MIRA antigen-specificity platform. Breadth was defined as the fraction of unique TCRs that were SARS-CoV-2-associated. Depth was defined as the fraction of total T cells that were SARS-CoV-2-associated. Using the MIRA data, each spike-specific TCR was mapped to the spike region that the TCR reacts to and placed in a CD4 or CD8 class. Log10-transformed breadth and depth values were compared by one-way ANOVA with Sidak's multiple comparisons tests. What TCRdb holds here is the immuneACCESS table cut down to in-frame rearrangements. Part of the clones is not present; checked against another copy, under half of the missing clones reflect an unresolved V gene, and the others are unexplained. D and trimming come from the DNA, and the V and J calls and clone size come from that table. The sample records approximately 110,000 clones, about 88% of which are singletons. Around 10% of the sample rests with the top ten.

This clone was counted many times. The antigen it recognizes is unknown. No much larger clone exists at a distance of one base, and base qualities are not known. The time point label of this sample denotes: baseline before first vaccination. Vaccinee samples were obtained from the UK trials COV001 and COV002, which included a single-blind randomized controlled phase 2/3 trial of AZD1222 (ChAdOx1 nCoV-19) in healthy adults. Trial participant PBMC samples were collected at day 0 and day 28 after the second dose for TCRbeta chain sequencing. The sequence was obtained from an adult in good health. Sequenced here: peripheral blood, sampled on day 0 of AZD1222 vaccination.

This receptor carries the CDR3 CASSIDGRNTDTQYF. In nucleotides, the sequence is TGTGCCAGTAGTATCGATGGCAGAAACACAGATACGCAGTATTTT. The rearrangement joined TRBV19 to TRBJ2-3; the D gene remains uncertain. At the junction V is shortened by 3 bases and J by 2 bases, with 12 bases in between. The germline V gene (reference sequence) specifies LNHDA as CDR1 and SQIVND as CDR2. The CDR3, cysteine through phenylalanine, is 15 amino acids long. The only DNA kept is the CDR3, 45 bases in frame from the first base.